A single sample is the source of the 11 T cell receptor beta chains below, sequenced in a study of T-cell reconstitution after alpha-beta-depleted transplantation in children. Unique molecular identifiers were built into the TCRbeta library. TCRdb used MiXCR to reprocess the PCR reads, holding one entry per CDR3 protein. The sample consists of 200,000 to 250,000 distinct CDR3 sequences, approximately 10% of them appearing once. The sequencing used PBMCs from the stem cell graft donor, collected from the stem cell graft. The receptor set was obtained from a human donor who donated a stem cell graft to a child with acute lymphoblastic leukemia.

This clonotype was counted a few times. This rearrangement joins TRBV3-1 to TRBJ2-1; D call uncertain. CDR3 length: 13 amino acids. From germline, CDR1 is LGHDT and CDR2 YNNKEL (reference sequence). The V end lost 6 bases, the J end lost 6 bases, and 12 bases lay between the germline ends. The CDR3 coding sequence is TGTGCCAGCAGATTCGACCCGGGCAATGAGCAGTTCTTC. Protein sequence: CASRFDPGNEQFF.

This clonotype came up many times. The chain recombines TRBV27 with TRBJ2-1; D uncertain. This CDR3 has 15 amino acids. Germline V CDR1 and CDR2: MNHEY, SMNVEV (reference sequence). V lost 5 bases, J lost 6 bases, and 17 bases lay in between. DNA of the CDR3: TGTGCCAGCAGTCCACGACCGGGTCTAGGCAATGAGCAGTTCTTC. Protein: CASSPRPGLGNEQFF.

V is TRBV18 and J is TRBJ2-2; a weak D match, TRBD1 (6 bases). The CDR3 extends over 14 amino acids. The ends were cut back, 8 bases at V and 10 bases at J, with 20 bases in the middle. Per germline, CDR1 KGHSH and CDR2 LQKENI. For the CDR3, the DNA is TGTGCCAGCACCCCTTACAGGGCTTTTGAGGAGCTGTTTTTT. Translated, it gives CASTPYRAFEELFF.

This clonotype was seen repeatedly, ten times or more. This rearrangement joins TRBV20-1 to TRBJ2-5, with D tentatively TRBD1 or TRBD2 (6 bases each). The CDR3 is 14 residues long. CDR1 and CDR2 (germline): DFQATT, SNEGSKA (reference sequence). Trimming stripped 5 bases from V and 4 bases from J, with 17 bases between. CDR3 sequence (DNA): TGCAGTGCTGAGTGGGGGGCCGACGGAGAGACCCAGTACTTC. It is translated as CSAEWGADGETQYF.

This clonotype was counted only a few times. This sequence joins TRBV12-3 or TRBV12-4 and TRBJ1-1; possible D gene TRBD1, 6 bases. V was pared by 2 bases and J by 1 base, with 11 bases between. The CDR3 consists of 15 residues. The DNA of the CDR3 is TGTGCCAGCAGTTTACATGGACAGAAGAACACTGAAGCTTTCTTT. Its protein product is CASSLHGQKNTEAFF.

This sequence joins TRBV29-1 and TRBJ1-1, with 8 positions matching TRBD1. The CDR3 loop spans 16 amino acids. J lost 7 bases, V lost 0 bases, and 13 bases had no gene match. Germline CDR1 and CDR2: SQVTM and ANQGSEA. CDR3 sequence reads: CSVEDQRRTGKNEAFF. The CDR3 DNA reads TGCAGCGTTGAAGATCAACGAAGGACAGGGAAGAATGAAGCTTTCTTT.

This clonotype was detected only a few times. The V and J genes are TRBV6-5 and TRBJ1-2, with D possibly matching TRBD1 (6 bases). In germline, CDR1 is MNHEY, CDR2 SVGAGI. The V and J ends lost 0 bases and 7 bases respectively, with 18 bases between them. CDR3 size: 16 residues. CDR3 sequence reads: CASSYSNAPGEGGYTF. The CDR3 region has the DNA TGTGCCAGCAGTTACTCGAATGCGCCAGGGGAAGGTGGCTACACCTTC.

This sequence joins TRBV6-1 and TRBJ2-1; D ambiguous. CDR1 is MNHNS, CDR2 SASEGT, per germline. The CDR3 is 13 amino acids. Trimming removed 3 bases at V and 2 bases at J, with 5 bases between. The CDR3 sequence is CASSDGTYNEQFF. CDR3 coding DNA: TGTGCCAGCAGTGACGGAACCTACAATGAGCAGTTCTTC.

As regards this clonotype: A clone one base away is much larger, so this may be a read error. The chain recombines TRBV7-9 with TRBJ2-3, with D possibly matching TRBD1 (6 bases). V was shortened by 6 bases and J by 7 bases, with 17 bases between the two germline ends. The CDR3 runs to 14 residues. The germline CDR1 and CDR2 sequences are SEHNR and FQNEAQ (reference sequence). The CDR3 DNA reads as TGTGCCAGCAGGGACGGACAGACTGGATATACGCAGTATTTT. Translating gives CASRDGQTGYTQYF.

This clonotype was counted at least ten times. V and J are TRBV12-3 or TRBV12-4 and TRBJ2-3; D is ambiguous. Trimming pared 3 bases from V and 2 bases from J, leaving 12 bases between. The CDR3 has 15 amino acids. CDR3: CASSFSPDNTDTQYF. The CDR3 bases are TGTGCCAGCAGTTTCTCGCCTGATAACACAGATACGCAGTATTTT.

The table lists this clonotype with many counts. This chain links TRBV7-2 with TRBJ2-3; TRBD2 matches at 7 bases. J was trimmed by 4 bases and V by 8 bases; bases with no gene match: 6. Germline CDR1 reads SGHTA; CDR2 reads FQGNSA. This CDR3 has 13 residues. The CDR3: CASLRGVADTQYF. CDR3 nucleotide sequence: TGTGCCAGCCTCCGGGGGGTGGCAGATACGCAGTATTTT.